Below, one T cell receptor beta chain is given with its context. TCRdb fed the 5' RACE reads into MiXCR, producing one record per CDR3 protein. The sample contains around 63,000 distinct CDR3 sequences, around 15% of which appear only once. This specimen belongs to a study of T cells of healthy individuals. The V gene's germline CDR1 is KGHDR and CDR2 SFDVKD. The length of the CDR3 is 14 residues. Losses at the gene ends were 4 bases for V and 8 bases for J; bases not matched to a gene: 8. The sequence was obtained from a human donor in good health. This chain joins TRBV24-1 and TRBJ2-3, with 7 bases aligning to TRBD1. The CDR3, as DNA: TGTGCCACCAGTGACCCTGACAGGGCGAGTACGCAGTATTTT. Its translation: CATSDPDRASTQYF.